One and the same sample provided the 21 T cell receptor beta chains below, sequenced in a study of T cells in localized non-small cell lung cancer. Method: immunoSEQ multiplex PCR; TCRdb's copy keeps in-frame clones and lacks some. This sample has roughly 30,000 clones, with about 80% found just once. Specimen: peripheral blood mononuclear cells, collected before any cancer treatment. The receptors derive from a man aged 35-75 years with stage III lung adenocarcinoma.

The chain joins TRBV2 to TRBJ1-2; D is unclear. V shed 6 bases and J shed 3 bases, with 8 bases lying between them. The CDR3 contains 12 residues. Germline V lookup: CDR1 SNHLY, CDR2 FYNNEI. CDR3 in amino acids: CASSPVYYGYTF. The CDR3 DNA reads as TGTGCCAGCAGCCCAGTCTACTATGGCTACACCTTC.

V gene TRBV7-9 combines with J gene TRBJ1-1; 8 bases are shared with TRBD1. V was pared by 7 bases and J by 0 bases, with 10 bases of the junction left unmatched. The CDR3 is made up of 16 amino acids. CDR1 SEHNR and CDR2 FQNEAQ come from the germline V gene (reference sequence). DNA for the CDR3: TGTGCCAGCATGCTCTATCCAGGGGGCTTGAACACTGAAGCTTTCTTT. This translates into CASMLYPGGLNTEAFF.

The CDR3, as DNA: TGTGCCAGCAGCTTAGAACCTGGCGGCACTGAAGCTTTCTTT. This sequence encodes CASSLEPGGTEAFF. The chain couples TRBV7-3 to TRBJ1-1; D is unresolved. The ends were cut back, 2 bases at V and 4 bases at J, with 11 bases in the middle. Germline V CDR1 and CDR2: SGHTA, FQGTGA. This CDR3 comprises 14 residues.

In its sample, this clone was seen a few times. The rearrangement joins TRBV28 to TRBJ2-7; tentatively, D is TRBD2 (5 bases). V lost 10 bases and J lost 4, with 20 bases in between. The V gene's germline CDR1 is MDHEN and CDR2 SYDVKM. The CDR3 has 14 residues. CDR3 amino acids: CATRSAGLLYEQYF. The CDR3 DNA is TGTGCCACCCGTTCGGCGGGCCTTTTATACGAGCAGTACTTC.

Only one count was recorded for this clone. CDR3 sequence reads: CASRRQGTTYEQYV. The CDR3 DNA is TGTGCCAGCAGGAGACAGGGGACAACCTACGAGCAGTACGTC. The V gene is TRBV5-4, the J gene TRBJ2-7; 8 positions match TRBD1. The V gene's germline CDR1 is SGHNT and CDR2 YYREEE (reference sequence). CDR3 length equals 14 residues. V shed 5 bases, J shed 2 bases, and the junction held 6 bases outside the gene matches.

The J gene is TRBJ2-1, the V gene TRBV7-2; TRBD2 aligns across 10 bases. The CDR3 sequence is 18 residues long. Losses at the gene ends were 2 bases for V and 2 bases for J; bases not matched to a gene: 9. The germline gives CDR1 SGHTA, CDR2 FQGNSA. DNA of the CDR3: TGTGCCAGCAGCTTAATCCAGGGACTAGCGTTTACCTACAATGAGCAGTTCTTC. Translated: CASSLIQGLAFTYNEQFF.

The gene calls are TRBV7-9 and TRBJ1-2; D gene unclear. CDR3 length: 14 residues. Trimming left V 3 bases short and J 2 bases short, with 10 bases between. CDR1 SEHNR and CDR2 FQNEAQ come from the germline V gene (reference sequence). The CDR3 protein is CASSFEASNYGYTF. The CDR3 nucleotides read TGTGCCAGCAGCTTCGAAGCCAGCAACTATGGCTACACCTTC.

This chain joins TRBV13 and TRBJ2-3; 10 nucleotides line up with TRBD2. CDR1 and CDR2 from the germline V gene are PRHDT and FYEKMQ (reference sequence). This CDR3 is built from 16 residues. V lost 5 bases, J lost 6 bases, and 11 bases stayed unmatched. The CDR3 spells CASSPRLAGDRDTQYF. The CDR3 DNA is TGTGCCAGCAGCCCCCGCCTAGCGGGAGACCGCGATACGCAGTATTTT.

The chain links TRBV10-1 to TRBJ1-1, with D hard to call. CDR3 length: 13 residues. Per germline, CDR1 WNHNN and CDR2 SYGVQD (reference sequence). Trimming cost V 6 bases and J 0 bases, with 8 bases left between them. The CDR3 loop reads CASSRGMNTEAFF. CDR3 sequence (DNA): TGCGCCAGCAGCAGAGGGATGAACACTGAAGCTTTCTTT.

The chain recombines TRBV19 with TRBJ1-1, with TRBD1 identical over 8 bases. The V and J ends lost 5 bases and 4 bases, in that order; junction bases with no gene match: 3. Germline CDR1 and CDR2: LNHDA and SQIVND (reference sequence). The CDR3 has 13 amino acids. CDR3 protein: CASSSRGLTEAFF. The CDR3 DNA sequence: TGTGCCAGTAGTTCCAGGGGGCTCACTGAAGCTTTCTTT.

The chain uses TRBV27 and TRBJ1-5; unclear D gene. V lost 3 bases and J lost 5, with 11 bases in between. Germline V gene lookup returns CDR1 MNHEY and CDR2 SMNVEV (reference sequence). This CDR3 has 14 amino acids. CDR3 nucleotides: TGTGCCAGCAGTTTCGCTCTTGACCATCAGCCCCAGCATTTT. Its translation is CASSFALDHQPQHF.

Only one count was recorded for this clone. The chain links TRBV2 to TRBJ2-1, with TRBD2 matching over 10 bases. V shed 10 bases and J 4 bases; nucleotides not matched to a gene: 10. Germline CDR1 SNHLY, CDR2 FYNNEI. The CDR3 loop spans 15 amino acids. The CDR3 sequence: CATTNLAGAYNEQFF. DNA of the CDR3: TGTGCCACCACGAACCTAGCGGGAGCATACAATGAGCAGTTCTTC. The whole variable domain, filled in from reference TRBV2 and TRBJ2-1, reads EPEVTQTPSHQVTQMGQEVILRCVPISNHLYFYWYRQILGQKVEFLVSFYNNEISEKSEIFDDQFSVERPDGSNFTLKIRSTKLEDSAMYFCATTNLAGAYNEQFFGPGTRLTVL.

The chain couples TRBV10-1 to TRBJ2-1; possibly TRBD1 for D (5 bases). The CDR3 covers 14 residues. Germline CDR1 reads WNHNN; CDR2 reads SYGVQD (reference sequence). V lost 6 bases and J 13 bases, leaving 22 bases between the germline ends. This CDR3 reads CASSLSPRVLAQFF. As DNA, the CDR3 is TGCGCCAGCAGCCTCAGCCCCAGGGTTTTAGCCCAGTTCTTC.

The V gene is TRBV6-5, the J gene TRBJ2-3; 13 bases are shared with TRBD2. CDR1 and CDR2 from the germline V gene are MNHEY and SVGAGI. The CDR3 loop spans 14 amino acids. Unmatched junction bases numbered 6, after V lost 6 bases and J lost 9 bases. CDR3 protein: CASRPGTSGATQYF. CDR3 nucleotide sequence: TGTGCCAGCAGACCAGGGACTAGCGGGGCCACGCAGTATTTT.

This sequence joins TRBV5-1 and TRBJ2-7, with D perhaps matching TRBD2 (5 bases). CDR3 size: 13 residues. Trimming shortened V by 6 bases and J by 2 bases, and 12 bases separated the two germline ends. Germline V CDR1 and CDR2: SGHRS, YFSETQ. The CDR3 spells CASNRGNPYEQYF. The CDR3 coding sequence is TGCGCCAGCAATCGAGGGAACCCCTACGAGCAGTACTTC.

The chain carries TRBV27 and TRBJ2-1, with D possibly being TRBD1 (6 bases). Per germline, CDR1 MNHEY and CDR2 SMNVEV (reference sequence). The CDR3 extends over 15 amino acids. V was trimmed by 4 bases and J by 5 bases, leaving 15 bases between them. CDR3 sequence reads: CASSSPQGRNNEQFF. The CDR3 DNA is TGTGCCAGCAGTTCTCCACAGGGCCGGAACAATGAGCAGTTCTTC.

About this clone itself: One end of the junction is discordant with germline, which a read error may explain. The chain is built from TRBV20-1 and TRBJ2-5; D unclear. Germline V gene lookup returns CDR1 DFQATT and CDR2 SNEGSKA (reference sequence). This CDR3 is 11 amino acids long. CDR3 in amino acids: CSAGEQETQYF. DNA of the CDR3: TGCAGTGCTGGAGAACAAGAGACCCAGTACTTC.

This sequence joins TRBV2 and TRBJ2-3; perhaps D is TRBD1 or TRBD2 (5 bases each). Germline assignment: CDR1 SNHLY and CDR2 FYNNEI. CDR3 length: 15 amino acids. The V end lost 3 bases, the J end lost 5 bases, and 15 bases lay between the germline ends. The DNA for the CDR3 is TGTGCCAGCAGTGACCCCGGGACCAGCCTAGATACGCAGTATTTT. It encodes CASSDPGTSLDTQYF. The entire variable domain, with the rest obtained from reference TRBV2 and TRBJ2-3, is as follows: EPEVTQTPSHQVTQMGQEVILRCVPISNHLYFYWYRQILGQKVEFLVSFYNNEISEKSEIFDDQFSVERPDGSNFTLKIRSTKLEDSAMYFCASSDPGTSLDTQYFGPGTRLTVL.

The CDR3 region is CASSRQSLNQPQHF. CDR3 in DNA: TGTGCCAGCAGCCGACAGTCCCTAAATCAGCCCCAGCATTTT. The genes are TRBV6-6 and TRBJ1-5, with D possibly being TRBD1 (5 bases). Looked up from germline, CDR1 is MNHNY and CDR2 is SVGAGI (reference sequence). With 6 bases removed from V and 4 bases from J, the gap between germline ends came to 13 bases. The CDR3 has 14 residues.

The genes are TRBV30 and TRBJ1-5; TRBD1 might be the D (5 bases). From germline, CDR1 is GTSNPN and CDR2 SVGIG (reference sequence). Trimming took 7 bases from V and 0 from J, leaving 16 bases between them. The CDR3 totals 15 residues. The CDR3 DNA is TGTGCCTACAACGAACGACAGTATAGCAATCAGCCCCAGCATTTT. It codes for CAYNERQYSNQPQHF.

Only a few counts were recorded for this clone. This chain links TRBV5-4 with TRBJ2-3; TRBD1 might be the D (5 bases). The CDR3 is made up of 15 amino acids. In germline, CDR1 is SGHNT, CDR2 YYREEE (reference sequence). Trimming took off 0 bases at V and 5 bases at J, with 13 bases between the two ends. The CDR3 is CASSLGLDSLDTQYF. The CDR3 coding sequence is TGTGCCAGCAGCTTGGGGCTAGACAGTCTAGATACGCAGTATTTT.